One and the same sample provided the 10 T cell receptor beta chains below, sequenced in a study of T cell responses to AZD1222 COVID-19 vaccine. Assay used: immunoSEQ multiplex PCR; TCRdb lists only in-frame clones, some missing. The sample yields approximately 130,000 clones, about 90% seen once. This material consisted of peripheral blood, taken on day 0 of AZD1222 vaccination. The receptors shown here come from an adult in good health.

This chain connects TRBV12-5 to TRBJ1-1, with TRBD1 as a possible D gene (5 bases). CDR1 LGHNT and CDR2 FRNRAP come from the germline V gene. The germline V and J ends were trimmed by 6 bases and 4 bases, with 15 bases remaining between them. The CDR3 spans 14 residues. CDR3 in DNA: TGTGCTAGTGGCGGTCCGGGGCATCCCACTGAAGCTTTCTTT. Protein sequence: CASGGPGHPTEAFF.

The chain has TRBV3-1 (or the pseudogene TRBV3-2) and TRBJ1-2; TRBD1 aligns across 11 bases. The trim removed 5 bases at V and 8 bases at J, leaving 10 bases unmatched. CDR3 length: 15 amino acids. Germline V gene data show CDR1 as LGHDT and CDR2 as YNNKEL (reference sequence). The CDR3 sequence is CASSVPGQGVSGYTF. CDR3 nucleotide sequence: TGTGCCAGCAGCGTACCGGGACAGGGGGTGAGCGGCTACACCTTC.

V is TRBV6-5 and J is TRBJ1-2, with D possibly TRBD1 on 6 matching bases. CDR1 and CDR2 from the germline V gene are MNHEY and SVGAGI. Trimming took 3 bases from V and 4 from J, leaving 12 bases between them. The CDR3 runs to 14 residues. The CDR3 region has the DNA TGTGCCAGCAGTTATCTTCAGGGGATCTATGGCTACACCTTC. It codes for CASSYLQGIYGYTF.

This sequence joins TRBV10-2 and TRBJ1-2; D is unresolved. V was pared by 10 bases and J by 8 bases, with 29 bases between. Germline lookup yields CDR1 WSHSY and CDR2 SAAADI. The CDR3 loop spans 16 amino acids. The CDR3 here is CATLLIPRFRAGGYTF. The CDR3 nucleotides are TGCGCCACCCTTCTAATACCTCGATTCCGGGCCGGGGGCTACACCTTC.

This chain links TRBV6-5 with TRBJ2-7; D is unclear. The CDR3 totals 14 residues. With 7 bases removed from V and 2 bases from J, the gap between germline ends came to 15 bases. Germline assignment: CDR1 MNHEY and CDR2 SVGAGI. CDR3 protein: CASIAAGRTYEQYF. CDR3 sequence (DNA): TGTGCCAGCATCGCCGCAGGACGCACCTACGAGCAGTACTTC.

The genes are TRBV7-3 and TRBJ2-3; TRBD2 might be the D (5 bases). Looked up from germline, CDR1 is SGHTA and CDR2 is FQGTGA. V lost 5 bases and J 3 bases, leaving 9 bases between the germline ends. The CDR3 is made up of 13 amino acids. The CDR3 region is CASSRVATDTQYF. The CDR3 DNA is TGTGCCAGCAGCCGGGTAGCGACAGATACGCAGTATTTT. The complete variable domain, with remaining parts taken from reference TRBV7-3 and TRBJ2-3, reads GAGVSQTPSNKVTEKGKYVELRCDPISGHTALYWYRQSLGQGPEFLIYFQGTGAADDSGLPNDRFFAVRPEGSVSTLKIQRTERGDSAVYLCASSRVATDTQYFGPGTRLTVL.

This clone was detected once. The J gene is TRBJ2-1, the V gene TRBV7-3; 8 bases agree with TRBD1. The V segment lost 5 bases and the J segment 2 bases; nucleotides outside the gene matches: 5. Germline V gene sequence: CDR1 SGHTA, CDR2 FQGTGA. The CDR3 is 15 amino acids. The CDR3 DNA is TGTGCCAGCAGCGGTGACAGGGGTCCCTACAATGAGCAGTTCTTC. This encodes CASSGDRGPYNEQFF.

This clone was recorded once. The rearrangement joins TRBV7-9 to TRBJ1-2; TRBD1 matches 7 bases. V lost 3 bases, J lost 7 bases, and 11 bases stayed unmatched. This CDR3 is built from 15 residues. Germline assignment: CDR1 SEHNR and CDR2 FQNEAQ (reference sequence). This CDR3 reads CASSLDDGTEVGYTF. In DNA, the CDR3 is TGTGCCAGCAGCTTGGACGACGGGACAGAGGTTGGCTACACCTTC.

The V call is TRBV12-3 or TRBV12-4, the J call TRBJ1-2; D is perhaps TRBD1 (5 bases). CDR3 length: 13 residues. V gave up 6 bases and J gave up 2 bases, with 10 bases separating them. CDR3 residues: CASSPDRNYGYTF. The DNA for the CDR3 is TGTGCCAGCAGCCCCGACAGAAACTATGGCTACACCTTC.

The chain couples TRBV5-1 to TRBJ2-2; TRBD2 is a possible D gene (5 bases). Trimming shortened V by 4 bases and J by 5 bases, and 15 bases separated the two germline ends. The CDR3 extends over 15 amino acids. Germline V gene lookup returns CDR1 SGHRS and CDR2 YFSETQ. The CDR3 DNA is TGCGCCAGCAGCGGCTTGGAGACGGGGACCGGGGAGCTGTTTTTT. Translated: CASSGLETGTGELFF.